The rows below give T cell receptor beta chains drawn from one sample of a study of shared T cell receptors in the human thymus. Sequencing was performed with immunoSEQ multiplex PCR; in TCRdb, only in-frame clones are kept and a portion is missing. The sample lists more than 550,000 clones; 87% were seen once. The sample was also linked to a second study, of human thymus T cells.

The source material was thymocytes. Source of these receptors: a boy younger than two with a congenital heart defect. Both conserved end residues are part of each CDR3. The D gene is left open where the match is weak. Where a row states a size, it is once, few, many or the class of an expanded clone; other rows omit it.

length | J | D | V | size | CDR3 | DNA
16 | TRBJ1-4 | TRBD1 | TRBV19 | few | CASAQPLRGQNEKLFF | TGTGCCAGTGCCCAGCCCCTCAGGGGGCAGAATGAAAAACTGTTTTTT
12 | TRBJ1-2 | - | TRBV19 | - | CASNEGGEGYTF | TGTGCCAGTAATGAGGGAGGAGAAGGCTACACCTTC
16 | TRBJ2-4 | - | TRBV5-6 | - | CASSLWGELAKNIQYF | TGTGCCAGCAGCTTGTGGGGGGAACTAGCCAAAAACATTCAGTACTTC
16 | TRBJ1-6 | - | TRBV4-3 | - | CASSQISSSYNSPLHF | TGCGCCAGCAGCCAGATATCGAGCTCCTATAATTCACCCCTCCACTTT
16 | TRBJ1-5 | - | TRBV7-9 | - | CASSPAGAGRHQPQHF | TGTGCCAGCAGCCCCGCGGGGGCGGGGAGGCATCAGCCCCAGCATTTT
14 | TRBJ1-4 | - | TRBV10-3 | few | CAISHARSNEKLFF | TGTGCCATCAGCCATGCGAGGTCCAATGAAAAACTGTTTTTT
14 | TRBJ1-1 | - | TRBV19 | few | CASSIGPMNTEAFF | TGTGCCAGTAGTATTGGGCCTATGAACACTGAAGCTTTCTTT
14 | TRBJ2-2 | - | TRBV6-5 | - | CASISQGGTGELFF | TGTGCCAGCATTAGCCAGGGTGGGACCGGGGAGCTGTTTTTT
15 | TRBJ2-1 | TRBD2 | TRBV6-4 | - | CASSDLAGGLSEQFF | TGTGCCAGCAGTGATCTAGCGGGGGGGCTTAGTGAGCAGTTCTTC
14 | TRBJ1-2 | TRBD1 | TRBV6-1 | - | CASSEGGTGEGYTF | TGTGCCAGCAGTGAAGGAGGGACAGGGGAAGGCTACACCTTC
14 | TRBJ2-2 | - | TRBV7-9 | - | CASSFTVNTGELFF | TGTGCCAGCAGCTTTACAGTTAACACCGGGGAGCTGTTTTTT
14 | TRBJ1-1 | - | TRBV15 | - | CATSITRLNTEAFF | TGTGCCACCAGCATAACACGACTAAACACTGAAGCTTTCTTT
20 | TRBJ2-2 | TRBD2 | TRBV2 | - | CASSEWPDGLAGGQNGELFF | TGTGCCAGCAGTGAATGGCCCGATGGGCTAGCGGGGGGGCAGAACGGGGAGCTGTTTTTT
15 | TRBJ2-7 | - | TRBV25-1 | - | CASSELRVSVNEQYF | TGTGCCAGCAGTGAACTCAGGGTTTCGGTTAACGAGCAGTACTTC
12 | TRBJ1-1 | TRBD1 | TRBV6-1 | - | CASRGGQGEAFF | TGTGCCAGCAGGGGGGGACAGGGCGAAGCTTTCTTT
15 | TRBJ2-7 | TRBD2 | TRBV7-2 | - | CASSAIAGRAYEQYF | TGTGCCAGCAGCGCCATAGCGGGACGGGCTTACGAGCAGTACTTC